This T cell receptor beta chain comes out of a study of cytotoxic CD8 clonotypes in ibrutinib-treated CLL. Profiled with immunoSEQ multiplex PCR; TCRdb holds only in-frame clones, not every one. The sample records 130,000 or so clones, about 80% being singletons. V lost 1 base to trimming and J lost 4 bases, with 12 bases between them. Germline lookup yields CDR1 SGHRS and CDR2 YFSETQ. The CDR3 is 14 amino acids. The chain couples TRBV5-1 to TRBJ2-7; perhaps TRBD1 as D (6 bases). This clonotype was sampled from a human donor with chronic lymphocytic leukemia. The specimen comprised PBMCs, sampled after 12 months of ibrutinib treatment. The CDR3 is CASSLSGEAYEQYF. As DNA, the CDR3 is TGCGCCAGCAGCTTGTCAGGGGAAGCATACGAGCAGTACTTC. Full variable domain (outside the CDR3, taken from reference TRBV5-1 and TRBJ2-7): KAGVTQTPRYLIKTRGQQVTLSCSPISGHRSVSWYQQTPGQGLQFLFEYFSETQRNKGNFPGRFSGRQFSNSRSEMNVSTLELGDSALYLCASSLSGEAYEQYFGPGTRLTVT.